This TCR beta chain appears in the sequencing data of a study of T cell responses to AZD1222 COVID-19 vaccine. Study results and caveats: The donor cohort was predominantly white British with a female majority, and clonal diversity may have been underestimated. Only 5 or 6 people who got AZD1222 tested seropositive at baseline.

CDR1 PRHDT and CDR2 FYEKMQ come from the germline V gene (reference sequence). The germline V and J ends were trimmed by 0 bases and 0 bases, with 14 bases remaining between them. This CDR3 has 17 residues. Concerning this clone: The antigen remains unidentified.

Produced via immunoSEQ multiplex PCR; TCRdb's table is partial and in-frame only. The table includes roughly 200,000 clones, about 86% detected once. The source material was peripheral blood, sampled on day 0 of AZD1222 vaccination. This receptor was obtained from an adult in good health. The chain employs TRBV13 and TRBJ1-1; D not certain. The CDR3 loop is CASSLGLPYRMNTEAFF. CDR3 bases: TGTGCCAGCAGCTTAGGCCTCCCTTACAGAATGAACACTGAAGCTTTCTTT.